This T cell receptor (beta chain) was profiled in a study of CD8 T cells in Susac syndrome. General study findings and limits: It was acknowledged in the study that its TCR sequencing and HLA analysis involved a relatively small number of individuals.

CDR1 is MNHEY, CDR2 SVGAGI, per germline. The CDR3 covers 15 residues. The junction had 3 bases not matched to a gene; V was cut back by 1 base and J by 5 bases. The patients serving as multiple sclerosis controls were treatment-naive. They had stable or active relapsing-remitting disease and fulfilled revised McDonald criteria. Random hexamers were used to reverse transcribe 0.5 to 1 ug of RNA. TCRdb recomputed calls from the immunoSEQ multiplex PCR reads with MiXCR, one row per CDR3 protein. The table records 150,000 to 250,000 distinct CDR3 sequences, over 90% of them present only once. As for this clonotype: Its specificity is unknown.

This TCR came from a human donor with multiple sclerosis. The sample comprised CD4+ T cells from PBMCs. This chain uses TRBV6-5 with TRBJ1-1; TRBD1 matches at 11 bases. CDR3 nucleotides: TGTGCCAGCAGTTACTTTGGGACAGGGGGGACTGAAGCTTTCTTT. Its protein product is CASSYFGTGGTEAFF.